This T cell receptor (beta chain) stems from a study of shared clonotypes between healthy human individuals. V was cut by 7 bases and J by 7 bases, with 10 bases left in between. Germline V gene lookup returns CDR1 SNHLY and CDR2 FYNNEI. The CDR3 extends over 11 amino acids. Every subset's genomic DNA went evenly onto several immunoSEQ plates. Sequenced by immunoSEQ multiplex PCR; TCRdb stores in-frame clones only, minus some. The data hold 950,000 to 1,100,000 clones, with 65% to 75% observed a single time. V and J are TRBV2 and TRBJ2-5; D is unresolved. The sequence was obtained from a man aged 18-30 years in good health. Sequenced: memory CD4+ T cells sorted from blood. Noted subset: CD45RA-negative fraction. DNA of the CDR3: TGTGCCAGCAAGGGCTTTGGGACCCAGTACTTC. Amino acids: CASKGFGTQYF.